This is a list of T cell receptor beta chains from one sample in a study of molecular identifiers for immune sequencing clone quantification. TCRdb fed the PCR reads into MiXCR, producing one record per CDR3 protein. The sample has over 35,000 distinct CDR3 sequences, around a sixth seen once; the top ten hold more than 6%. The sequenced sample consisted of naive CD8+ T cells from blood, with Jurkat cell RNA spiked in. These receptors came from a human donor in good health. Some libraries in this study had Jurkat cell RNA spiked in. CDR3s include the opening cysteine and the closing phenylalanine or tryptophan. A D gene is named only where the DNA matches it firmly. A clone size is listed for some rows: how often the clone was seen (once, few, many), or a class if it is expanded.

d_gene	j_gene	abundance	v_gene	CDR3nt	CDR3aa
TRBD1	TRBJ2-7	many	TRBV9	TGTGCCAGCAGCGTCACTCCAGGGGGCTCCTACGAGCAGTACTTC	CASSVTPGGSYEQYF
.	TRBJ2-7	many	TRBV24-1	TGTGCCACCAGTGCGGCGACAGGTCCCTACGAGCAGTACTTC	CATSAATGPYEQYF
TRBD2	TRBJ2-5	many	TRBV7-2	TGTGCCAGCAGCTTACTGGGCAGGGAGGGGGAGACCCAGTACTTC	CASSLLGREGETQYF
TRBD2	TRBJ2-2	many	TRBV28	TGTGCCAGCAGTCCTGTAGCGGGAGCGAACACCGGGGAGCTGTTTTTT	CASSPVAGANTGELFF
TRBD1	TRBJ2-3	many	TRBV9	TGTGCCAGCAGCGTTACCGGGACAGGGTCGATGAGTGGGAGCGATACGCAGTATTTT	CASSVTGTGSMSGSDTQYF
TRBD2	TRBJ2-1	.	TRBV9	TGTGCCGGCAGCCCTAGCCCAGCGGGAGTCAACAATGAGCAGTTCTTC	CAGSPSPAGVNNEQFF
.	TRBJ1-2	many	TRBV7-2	TGTGCCAGCAGCTTAGGAGTCGGGGACGGAGTATACTATGGCTACACCTTC	CASSLGVGDGVYYGYTF
.	TRBJ2-3	many	TRBV5-4	TGTGCCAGCAGCTTGTTCTGGGGGGGCACAGATACGCAGTATTTT	CASSLFWGGTDTQYF
.	TRBJ2-7	many	TRBV7-8	TGTGCCAGCAGCTTTTTTGGGGACAAGTTCTACGAGCAGTACTTC	CASSFFGDKFYEQYF
.	TRBJ2-3	many	TRBV15	TGTGCCACCAGCAGAGCAGGTCTGGGGTCTGCAGATACGCAGTATTTT	CATSRAGLGSADTQYF
.	TRBJ2-1	few	TRBV7-9	TGTGCCAGCAGCTTAGGCGGTAGCTACAATGAGCAGTTCTTC	CASSLGGSYNEQFF
.	TRBJ2-7	many	TRBV7-9	TGTGCCAGCAGCCACTCACAGGGTAGCGAGCAGTACTTC	CASSHSQGSEQYF
.	TRBJ2-2	many	TRBV9	TGTGCCAGCAGCCTTAAGGCCGGGGAGCTGTTTTTT	CASSLKAGELFF
TRBD1	TRBJ1-1	many	TRBV27	TGTGCCAGCAGCGAGACAGGGGTCCCTGAAGCTTTCTTT	CASSETGVPEAFF
.	TRBJ2-1	many	TRBV5-5	TGTGCCAGCAGCTACGGGAGTTCCGGCAATGAGCAGTTCTTC	CASSYGSSGNEQFF
.	TRBJ2-5	many	TRBV7-8	TGTGCCAGCAGCCCCCACCGACAGGAAGAGACCCAGTACTTC	CASSPHRQEETQYF
.	TRBJ1-2	many	TRBV6-5	TGTGCCAGCAGTTACTTTGACACTCCGAACTATGGCTACACCTTC	CASSYFDTPNYGYTF
.	TRBJ2-7	many	TRBV2	TGTGCCAGCAGCCCCCAAAGCGGGCCCTCCTACGAGCAGTACTTC	CASSPQSGPSYEQYF
.	TRBJ2-7	few	TRBV9	TGTGCCAGCAGCGTGTCTGGGGACCCGACTTACGAGCAGTACTTC	CASSVSGDPTYEQYF
TRBD1	TRBJ2-5	many	TRBV7-8	TGTGCCGACGGGGACAGGCCTTATGAGACCCAGTACTTC	CADGDRPYETQYF
.	TRBJ1-5	many	TRBV4-1	TGCGCCAGCAGCCAGGACCGGGGCCAGCCCCAGCATTTT	CASSQDRGQPQHF
.	TRBJ1-2	.	TRBV6-5	TGTGCCAGCAGTTACCGGGCTAACTATGGCTACACCTTC	CASSYRANYGYTF
.	TRBJ2-5	many	TRBV28	TGTGCCAGCAGGTTAGGGGCCCAAGAGACCCAGTACTTC	CASRLGAQETQYF
.	TRBJ2-1	many	TRBV7-6	TGTGCCAGCAGCTTAGCGGGTAGCTCTGAGGAGCAGTTCTTC	CASSLAGSSEEQFF
.	TRBJ2-1	many	TRBV20-1	TGCAGTGCTAGACTGGGGACTGGATACAATGAGCAGTTCTTC	CSARLGTGYNEQFF
.	TRBJ1-5	many	TRBV28	TGTGCCAGCAGTTTTTTCGCAGGGCGGGGACTTAATCAGCCCCAGCATTTT	CASSFFAGRGLNQPQHF
.	TRBJ2-2	many	TRBV12-3/TRBV12-4	TGTGCCAGCAGTTTCAGGGCAAACACCGGGGAGCTGTTTTTT	CASSFRANTGELFF
.	TRBJ2-2	few	TRBV20-1	TGCAGTGCTAGGCTAGTTGGGGAGCTGTTTTTT	CSARLVGELFF
.	TRBJ2-1	many	TRBV29-1	TGCAGCGTGCCCGGGACTTTTGTCTTC	CSVPGTFVF
.	TRBJ2-1	.	TRBV28	TGTGCCAGCAGTTTATTCAGGGGATTTCGGAATGAGCAGTTCTTC	CASSLFRGFRNEQFF
.	TRBJ2-1	few	TRBV9	TGTGCCAGCAGCACCTATGCCTACAATGAGCAGTTCTTC	CASSTYAYNEQFF
.	TRBJ2-7	many	TRBV27	TGTGCCAGCAGTTTCGGTTCGGGCGGGTATTACGAGCAGTACTTC	CASSFGSGGYYEQYF
.	TRBJ2-7	many	TRBV12-3/TRBV12-4	TGTGCCACCTGGGACGGGGCAGGTGACGAGCAGTACTTC	CATWDGAGDEQYF
TRBD1	TRBJ2-1	many	TRBV29-1	TGCAGCGCCCGGACAGGGTTCTATACCTACGATGAGCAGTTCTTC	CSARTGFYTYDEQFF
.	TRBJ2-3	.	TRBV28	TGTGCCACCGGTCCAACCTCAGATACGCAGTATTTT	CATGPTSDTQYF
.	TRBJ2-1	many	TRBV4-3	TGCGCCAGCAGCCGGGGGGCCAGCTCCTACAATGAGCAGTTCTTC	CASSRGASSYNEQFF
.	TRBJ2-3	many	TRBV15	TGTGCCACCAGCGGCCCCCGGGACATTTATTCAGATACGCAGTATTTT	CATSGPRDIYSDTQYF
TRBD1	TRBJ2-7	many	TRBV9	TGTGCCAGCAGCGTAGGAGGGGGCAAGGACGAGCAGTACTTC	CASSVGGGKDEQYF
.	TRBJ1-5	many	TRBV27	TGTGCCAGCAGTTTTGGCATTCCTGATAGCAATCAGCCCCAGCATTTT	CASSFGIPDSNQPQHF
TRBD1	TRBJ2-1	many	TRBV4-3	TGCGCCAGCAGCCGGAAACAGGGGCCAACCTACAATGAGCAGTTCTTC	CASSRKQGPTYNEQFF
.	TRBJ2-5	few	TRBV7-9	TGTGCCAGCAGCTTCCTACTACTCTCGGACAGCCAAGAGACCCAGTACTTC	CASSFLLLSDSQETQYF
.	TRBJ2-7	few	TRBV27	TGTGCCAGCAGTTTAAATGTGTACGGCGGGTACGAGCAGTACTTC	CASSLNVYGGYEQYF
TRBD1	TRBJ2-1	.	TRBV20-1	TGCAGTGCTAGCCTAGGGGGCGGCTATGAGCAGTTCTTC	CSASLGGGYEQFF
.	TRBJ1-4	.	TRBV10-3	TGTGCCATCAGTGGACAGGATGAAAAACTGTTTTTT	CAISGQDEKLFF
.	TRBJ2-4	.	TRBV2	TGTGCCAGCAGTGAAGCCCGACAGGTTAGACAAAACATTCAGTACTTC	CASSEARQVRQNIQYF
.	TRBJ2-7	.	TRBV7-9	TGTGCCAGCAGCTCAACCTTCAGTAGCGAGCAGTACTTC	CASSSTFSSEQYF
TRBD1	TRBJ2-7	.	TRBV2	TGTGCCAGCAGTGGGGGGACAGGGATAACCTACGAGCAGTACTTC	CASSGGTGITYEQYF
.	TRBJ2-1	.	TRBV27	TGTGCCAGCAGTTTGGGGTTAGCGGTTGATCCCCAGTTCTTC	CASSLGLAVDPQFF
.	TRBJ2-2	.	TRBV5-1	TGCGCCAGCAGCCCCACCAGGGGGGTAGGCGGGGAGCTGTTTTTT	CASSPTRGVGGELFF
.	TRBJ2-5	.	TRBV6-5	TGTGCCAGCAGTTACCGTTCAGGAATCGGGGAGACCCAGTACTTC	CASSYRSGIGETQYF
.	TRBJ1-5	.	TRBV10-3	TGTGCCGTCAGTGAGAGGAGGGAGGATCAGCCCCAGCATTTT	CAVSERREDQPQHF
.	TRBJ2-7	many	TRBV20-1	TGCAGTGCTAGACACGGGACATACTACGAGCAGTACTTC	CSARHGTYYEQYF